A single sample gave rise to the 10 T cell receptor beta chains below, sequenced in a study of blood T cell repertoires in COVID-19. Using immunoSEQ multiplex PCR, the repertoire was profiled, and TCRdb retains in-frame clones only, with some absent. Among about 230,000 clones listed, 65% to 85% were seen once. Source material: peripheral blood. Receptors were obtained from a middle-aged man with active or convalescent COVID-19.

In its sample, this clone was seen a few times. This chain links TRBV19 with TRBJ1-5; D is possibly TRBD1 (6 bases). Trimming took 3 bases from V and 3 from J, leaving 15 bases between them. From germline, CDR1 is LNHDA and CDR2 SQIVND (reference sequence). This CDR3 contains 16 residues. CDR3 amino acids: CASSILPQGSNQPQHF. The CDR3 nucleotides are TGTGCCAGTAGTATCCTCCCACAGGGCTCCAATCAGCCCCAGCATTTT.

This clone was counted only a few times. The genes are TRBV15 and TRBJ1-5, with D possibly TRBD1 on 5 matching bases. Per the germline V gene, CDR1 is LNHNV and CDR2 is YYDKDF (reference sequence). The V end lost 4 bases, the J end lost 4 bases, and 11 bases lay between the germline ends. This CDR3 contains 14 residues. In DNA, the CDR3 is TGTGCCACCAGCACAGGGAAGCCGAATCAGCCCCAGCATTTT. Translated, it gives CATSTGKPNQPQHF.

The chain links TRBV6-5 to TRBJ1-5, with 9 bases that match TRBD1. This CDR3 spans 16 amino acids. Germline CDR1 and CDR2: MNHEY and SVGAGI. V lost 4 bases and J lost 0; bases outside the gene matches: 4. CDR3 in DNA: TGTGCCAGCAGTTCCGGGACAGGGATTAGCAATCAGCCCCAGCATTTT. Amino acid sequence: CASSSGTGISNQPQHF.

This clone has a handful of counts. The chain uses TRBV20-1 and TRBJ1-4; D not resolved. Looked up from germline, CDR1 is DFQATT and CDR2 is SNEGSKA (reference sequence). V lost 3 bases to trimming and J lost 8 bases, with 16 bases between them. The CDR3 loop spans 14 amino acids. In DNA form, the CDR3 reads TGCAGTGCTAGTGGCCTGGAGCGGGGAGAAAAACTGTTTTTT. Amino acids: CSASGLERGEKLFF.

This chain links TRBV6-1 with TRBJ1-1; TRBD1 matches 8 bases. The germline CDR1 and CDR2 sequences are MNHNS and SASEGT. Trimming removed 3 bases from V and 4 bases from J; junction bases left unmatched: 1. The CDR3 runs 13 residues. Here the CDR3 DNA reads TGTGCCAGCAGTGAGACAGGGGCCACTGAAGCTTTCTTT. It encodes CASSETGATEAFF.

The V and J genes are TRBV6-5 and TRBJ1-1; D gene unclear. The V end was cut by 5 bases, the J end by 11 bases, with 24 bases between. The CDR3 has 15 residues. Germline loops: CDR1 MNHEY, CDR2 SVGAGI. Here the CDR3 DNA reads TGTGCCAGCAGTACCCATCACAGTACCCCTCTGAAGGCTTTCTTT. This sequence encodes CASSTHHSTPLKAFF.

V and J are TRBV30 and TRBJ1-2; D is undetermined. The V gene lost 2 bases and the J gene lost 2 bases, with 6 bases spanning the gap. The CDR3 covers 12 residues. Germline values: CDR1 GTSNPN, CDR2 SVGIG (reference sequence). The CDR3 here is CAWSSSNYGYTF. CDR3 DNA sequence: TGTGCCTGGAGTTCATCCAACTATGGCTACACCTTC. The whole variable domain, filled in from reference TRBV30 and TRBJ1-2, reads SQTIHQWPATLVQPVGSPLSLECTVEGTSNPNLYWYRQAAGRGLQLLFYSVGIGQISSEVPQNLSASRPQDRQFILSSKKLLLSDSGFYLCAWSSSNYGYTFGSGTRLTVV.

The genes are TRBV28 and TRBJ1-2; D is unclear. The V gene's germline CDR1 is MDHEN and CDR2 SYDVKM. V dropped 1 base and J dropped 4 bases, with 13 bases sitting between them. This CDR3 has 15 amino acids. The CDR3 reads CASSLSLDGLYGYTF. CDR3 nucleotides: TGTGCCAGCAGTTTATCGCTCGACGGACTCTATGGCTACACCTTC.

V is TRBV19 and J is TRBJ2-7, with 9 positions matching TRBD1. This CDR3 has 15 residues. V dropped 0 bases and J dropped 4; count of bases not matched to a gene: 4. Per the germline V gene, CDR1 is LNHDA and CDR2 is SQIVND (reference sequence). The chain's CDR3 is CASSIEDRGTYEQYF. The CDR3 bases are TGTGCCAGTAGTATAGAGGACAGGGGAACATACGAGCAGTACTTC.

The rearrangement joins TRBV12-3 or TRBV12-4 to TRBJ2-3; D is ambiguous. V was cut by 2 bases and J by 0 bases, with 3 bases left in between. The CDR3 has 13 residues. CDR3 DNA: TGTGCCAGCAGTTTACCTAGCACAGATACGCAGTATTTT. It specifies CASSLPSTDTQYF.